Listed below are T cell receptor beta chains from one sample, sequenced in a study of blood T cell repertoires in COVID-19. Assay: immunoSEQ multiplex PCR; the TCRdb copy retains only in-frame clones and omits some. Of 250,000 or so clones in the sample, 70% to 90% are singletons; the top ten hold 1.5% to 2%. The sample consisted of PBMCs or T cells enriched from blood (not recorded which). These receptors came from a woman in her fifties or sixties who had recovered from COVID-19. The CDR3 runs from the conserved cysteine through the conserved F or W. The D gene is left open where the match is weak. Size tells how often a clone was seen (once, few, many) or the class of an expanded clone, and some rows leave it out.

j_call v_call d_call clone_size cdr3_nt cdr3_aa
TRBJ2-2 TRBV11-2 NA many TGTGCCAGCAGCTTTTGGGCCGCCCCGGGAACCGGGGAGCTGTTTTTT CASSFWAAPGTGELFF
TRBJ1-1 TRBV12-3/TRBV12-4 NA NA TGTGCCAGCAGTAAGGACAGATTTGAAGCTTTCTTT CASSKDRFEAFF
TRBJ1-4 TRBV29-1 TRBD1 NA TGCAGCGTTGCGGGACAGGGGGGGAATGAAAAACTGTTTTTT CSVAGQGGNEKLFF
TRBJ1-4 TRBV7-2 NA NA TGTGCCAGCAGCCCCCCGGAAGTGCGGACTAATGAAAAACTGTTTTTT CASSPPEVRTNEKLFF
TRBJ2-5 TRBV27 TRBD1 few TGTGCCAGCAGTGGGCGGACAGGCATCTATCTCCAAGAGACCCAGTACTTC CASSGRTGIYLQETQYF
TRBJ1-1 TRBV9 TRBD1 NA TGTGCCAGCAGCCCTCGGACAGGGGGCCGAGGCACTGAAGCTTTCTTT CASSPRTGGRGTEAFF
TRBJ2-2 TRBV5-5 TRBD2 NA TGTGCCAGCAGCTTGTTTCTTAGCGGGCAGAGAGGGGAGCTGTTTTTT CASSLFLSGQRGELFF
TRBJ1-3 TRBV3-1/TRBV3-2 NA NA TGTGCCAGCAGCCTAACCAGGGATACCATATATTTT CASSLTRDTIYF
TRBJ1-1 TRBV10-3 NA NA TGTGCCATCGTTGAGGCTTTCTTT CAIVEAFF
TRBJ2-1 TRBV6-5 TRBD2 NA TGTGCCAGCAGGGGACTAGCGGTAGAATACAATGAGCAGTTCTTC CASRGLAVEYNEQFF
TRBJ2-3 TRBV5-1 NA NA TGCGCCAGCAGCACATCAGGGGCTGTGTCAGATACGCAGTATTTT CASSTSGAVSDTQYF
TRBJ1-1 TRBV3-1/TRBV3-2 NA NA TGTGCCAGCGGCTCCCGGGAGCGGAACACTGAAGCTTTCTTT CASGSRERNTEAFF
TRBJ2-2 TRBV5-1 NA NA TGCGCCAGCAGCTTGGTGGCTAGCGACACCGGGGAGCTGTTTTTT CASSLVASDTGELFF
TRBJ2-3 TRBV23-1 TRBD1 NA TGCGCCAGCAGCCCGACGACAGGGGGCCTCACAGATACGCAGTATTTT CASSPTTGGLTDTQYF
TRBJ2-1 TRBV27 NA NA TGTGCCAGCAGTGGTCTGGCGGATGAGCAGTTCTTC CASSGLADEQFF
TRBJ2-1 TRBV7-6 TRBD2 NA TGTGCCAGCAGCCCCTCCCAGGGAGGGATTCGGAATGAGCAGTTCTTC CASSPSQGGIRNEQFF
TRBJ2-1 TRBV5-1 TRBD2 NA TGCGCCAGCAGCTTGGGAGCGGGGCAAAGGGGTGAGCAGTTCTTC CASSLGAGQRGEQFF
TRBJ1-5 TRBV6-5 TRBD1 NA TGTGCCAGCAGGCGACAGGGGAGGGAGAATCAGCCCCAGCATTTT CASRRQGRENQPQHF
TRBJ2-7 TRBV15 TRBD2 NA TGTGCCACCAGCGGGGGGAAGAGCGGGACCTCCTACGAGCAGTACTTC CATSGGKSGTSYEQYF
TRBJ2-3 TRBV4-1 NA NA TGCGCCAGCAGCTCGGGACTTACAGACACAGATACGCAGTATTTT CASSSGLTDTDTQYF
TRBJ1-2 TRBV24-1 NA NA TGTGCCACCAGTGGGGAGGAATCTGGCTACACCTTC CATSGEESGYTF
TRBJ2-3 TRBV18 TRBD2 NA TGTGCCAGCTCACCCGCGGGAGCCCGCACAGATACGCAGTATTTT CASSPAGARTDTQYF
TRBJ1-2 TRBV5-6 NA NA TGTGCCAGCAGCCCCAAGGACACCGACTATGGCTACACCTTC CASSPKDTDYGYTF
TRBJ1-2 TRBV7-9 TRBD1 NA TGTGCCAGCAGCTTACCAGGGGGCAGTTATAGGGGCTACACCTTC CASSLPGGSYRGYTF
TRBJ2-1 TRBV9 NA once TGTGCCAGCAGCGTAGTTGGTCTATACAATGAGCAGTTCTTC CASSVVGLYNEQFF
TRBJ2-2 TRBV3-1/TRBV3-2 NA NA TGTGCCAGCAGCCAAGATTTACCCGGACAGTTTCTAAACACCGGGGAGCTGTTTTTT CASSQDLPGQFLNTGELFF
TRBJ1-1 TRBV5-1 NA NA TGCGCCAGCAGCTCCGAACAGCCAGACACTGAAGCTTTCTTT CASSSEQPDTEAFF
TRBJ1-3 TRBV23-1 TRBD1 NA TGCGCCAGCAGTCCGGACAGGGATGACTCTGGAAACACCATATATTTT CASSPDRDDSGNTIYF
TRBJ1-3 TRBV7-9 TRBD1 NA TGTGCCAGCAGCGGGACAGGGTTCAATGGAAACACCATATATTTT CASSGTGFNGNTIYF
TRBJ2-5 TRBV15 TRBD2 NA TGTGCCACCAGCAGAGATGGGTTAGCGGGTGAAGAGACCCAGTACTTC CATSRDGLAGEETQYF
TRBJ1-1 TRBV27 TRBD1 NA TGTGCCAGCAGTTTAATTCGGGGGCTACAGGGGGCTGAAGCTTTCTTT CASSLIRGLQGAEAFF